A single sample gave rise to the 13 T cell receptor beta chains below, sequenced in a study of response to subunit inactivated influenza vaccine. TCRdb called the RT-PCR reads again in MiXCR, with one record for every CDR3 protein. The data show about 800,000 distinct CDR3 sequences, 21% seen once. The sample here was PBMCs from blood, taken 4 to 6 days after vaccination. These receptors originate from a man in his fifties or sixties who received an inactivated influenza vaccine.

V and J are TRBV4-1 and TRBJ2-6; TRBD1 agrees at 9 bases. V was pared by 0 bases and J by 0 bases, with 3 bases of the junction left unmatched. The CDR3 spans 18 residues. The germline CDR1 and CDR2 sequences are MGHRA and YSYEKL. The CDR3 is CASSQEGTGISGANVLTF. The CDR3 coding sequence is TGCGCCAGCAGCCAAGAGGGGACAGGGATCTCTGGGGCCAACGTCCTGACTTTC.

This chain uses TRBV7-6 with TRBJ2-1; no reliable D call. Germline V CDR1 and CDR2: SGHVS, FNYEAQ. The CDR3 contains 15 residues. V dropped 5 bases and J dropped 0 bases, with 11 bases sitting between them. The CDR3: CASSTTMGSYNEQFF. The CDR3 nucleotides read TGTGCCAGCAGCACCACTATGGGCTCCTACAATGAGCAGTTCTTC.

This clonotype showed up just a few times. The chain joins TRBV4-2 to TRBJ2-5; possibly TRBD2 for D (6 bases). This CDR3 region has 14 residues. CDR1 and CDR2 from the germline V gene are LGHNA and YNFKEQ. V was clipped by 0 bases and J by 6 bases, with 11 bases between them. The CDR3 loop is CASSQDLASKTQYF. CDR3 nucleotide sequence: TGTGCCAGCAGCCAAGATCTAGCGTCAAAGACCCAGTACTTC.

This clonotype was observed a few times. The V gene is TRBV29-1, the J gene TRBJ2-1; no clear D gene. The germline CDR1 and CDR2 sequences are SQVTM and ANQGSEA. Trimming stripped 0 bases from V and 9 bases from J, with 15 bases between. The length of the CDR3 is 14 residues. This chain's CDR3 is CSVEEYLSRGEQFF. The CDR3 coding sequence is TGCAGCGTTGAAGAATACCTTTCCCGTGGTGAGCAGTTCTTC.

This clonotype showed up just a few times. The CDR3 DNA reads TGTGCCAGCAGTCAAGCGGTCGGCTATGAGCAGTTCTTC. It specifies CASSQAVGYEQFF. The chain joins TRBV12-3 or TRBV12-4 to TRBJ2-1, with D perhaps matching TRBD2 (5 bases). The CDR3 totals 13 residues. Trimming stripped 5 bases from V and 8 bases from J, with 13 bases between.

This clonotype showed up just a few times. The gene calls are TRBV6-2 or TRBV6-3 and TRBJ1-5, with 9 bases lining up with TRBD1. The CDR3 loop spans 15 amino acids. V lost 2 bases and J lost 7; bases outside the gene matches: 6. Germline CDR1 and CDR2: MNHEY and SVGEGT. The CDR3, as DNA: TGTGCCAGCAGTTACGGGGGACAGGGCAGGCAGCCCCAGCATTTT. It yields the protein CASSYGGQGRQPQHF.

With respect to this clonotype: Its ends do not fully match the called genes, so a read error is possible. This CDR3 reads CASNYGTNILF. CDR3 coding DNA: TGTGCCAGTAATTACGGGACGAACATACTCTTC. The V and J genes are TRBV2 and TRBJ2-1; perhaps D is TRBD1 or TRBD2 (5 bases each). The CDR3 covers 11 residues. Germline values: CDR1 SNHLY, CDR2 FYNNEI.

This chain connects TRBV9 to TRBJ1-1; no reliable D call. The germline V gene has CDR1 SGDLS and CDR2 YYNGEE. CDR3 length: 15 residues. Trimming left V 0 bases short and J 4 bases short, with 13 bases between. CDR3 residues: CASSVELGPATEAFF. The CDR3 DNA is TGTGCCAGCAGCGTAGAACTGGGTCCGGCCACTGAAGCTTTCTTT.

The chain links TRBV20-1 to TRBJ1-5; possibly TRBD1 for D (6 bases). Trimming cost V 6 bases and J 1 base, with 13 bases left between them. This CDR3 is 14 amino acids long. CDR1 DFQATT and CDR2 SNEGSKA come from the germline V gene (reference sequence). CDR3 amino acids: CSAKGGASNQPQHF. The CDR3 nucleotides are TGCAGTGCCAAGGGGGGGGCCAGCAATCAGCCCCAGCATTTT.

The J gene is TRBJ2-2, the V gene TRBV5-1, with TRBD1 as a possible D gene (6 bases). CDR3 length: 15 residues. V lost 4 bases, J lost 5 bases, and 15 bases lay in between. Germline V gene sequence: CDR1 SGHRS, CDR2 YFSETQ. As DNA, the CDR3 is TGCGCCAGCAGCGCGGAACAGGGTCGGACCGGGGAGCTGTTTTTT. Protein product: CASSAEQGRTGELFF. The full variable domain, in which reference TRBV5-1 and TRBJ2-2 provide the parts outside the CDR3, is KAGVTQTPRYLIKTRGQQVTLSCSPISGHRSVSWYQQTPGQGLQFLFEYFSETQRNKGNFPGRFSGRQFSNSRSEMNVSTLELGDSALYLCASSAEQGRTGELFFGEGSRLTVL.

CDR3 bases: TGTGCCAGCAGTAACGGACTAGCGGGGGTAAATGAGCAGTTCTTC. This encodes CASSNGLAGVNEQFF. The rearrangement links TRBV5-4 to TRBJ2-1; 13 nucleotides line up with TRBD2. Losses at the gene ends were 5 bases for V and 7 bases for J; bases not matched to a gene: 6. The CDR3 sequence is 15 residues long. Germline CDR1 SGHNT, CDR2 YYREEE (reference sequence).

Ten or more counts support this clonotype. The rearrangement uses TRBV4-1 and TRBJ2-5, with TRBD1 matching 10 bases. The CDR3 consists of 15 residues. The J segment lost 4 bases and the V segment lost 4 bases, leaving 6 bases of the junction unmatched. Germline values: CDR1 MGHRA, CDR2 YSYEKL. The DNA of the CDR3 is TGCGCCAGCAGCCCTCAAGGACAGGGGGTAGAGACCCAGTACTTC. Amino acids: CASSPQGQGVETQYF.

In the case of this clonotype: The final CDR3 position lacks the conserved phenylalanine or tryptophan, pointing to a likely read error. The chain employs TRBV7-6 and TRBJ2-7; no clear D gene. Trimming left V 1 base short and J 3 bases short, with 16 bases between. The CDR3 is 16 residues long. The germline V gene encodes CDR1 SGHVS and CDR2 FNYEAQ. In DNA form, the CDR3 reads TGTGCCAGCAGCTTAGGGGGATCAGGACCCGTCTACGAGCAGTACTTG. This encodes CASSLGGSGPVYEQYL.